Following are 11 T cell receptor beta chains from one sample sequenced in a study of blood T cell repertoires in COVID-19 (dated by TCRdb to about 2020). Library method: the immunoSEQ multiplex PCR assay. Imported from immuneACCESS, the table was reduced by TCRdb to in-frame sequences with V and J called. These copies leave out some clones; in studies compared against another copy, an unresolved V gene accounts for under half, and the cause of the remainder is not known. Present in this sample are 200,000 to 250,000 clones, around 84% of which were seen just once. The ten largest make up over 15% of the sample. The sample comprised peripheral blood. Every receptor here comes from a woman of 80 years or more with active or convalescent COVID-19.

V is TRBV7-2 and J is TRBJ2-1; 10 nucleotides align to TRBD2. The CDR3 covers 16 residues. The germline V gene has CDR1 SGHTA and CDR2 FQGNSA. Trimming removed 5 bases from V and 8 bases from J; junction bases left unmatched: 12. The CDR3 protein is CASSPLSAGGPHEQFF. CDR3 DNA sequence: TGTGCCAGCAGCCCACTTTCAGCGGGGGGGCCTCATGAGCAGTTCTTC.

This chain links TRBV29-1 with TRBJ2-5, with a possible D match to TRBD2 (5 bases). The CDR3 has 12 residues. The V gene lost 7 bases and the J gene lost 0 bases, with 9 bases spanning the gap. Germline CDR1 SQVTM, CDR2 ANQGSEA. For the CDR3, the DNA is TGCAGCGGGCTCGGGAACCAAGAGACCCAGTACTTC. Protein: CSGLGNQETQYF.

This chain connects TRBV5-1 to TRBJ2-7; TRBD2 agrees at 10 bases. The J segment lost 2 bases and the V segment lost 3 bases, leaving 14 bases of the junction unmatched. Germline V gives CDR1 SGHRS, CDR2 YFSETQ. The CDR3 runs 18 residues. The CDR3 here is CASSSTGTSATRPYEQYF. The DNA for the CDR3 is TGCGCCAGCAGCTCAACCGGGACTAGCGCTACGAGGCCCTACGAGCAGTACTTC.

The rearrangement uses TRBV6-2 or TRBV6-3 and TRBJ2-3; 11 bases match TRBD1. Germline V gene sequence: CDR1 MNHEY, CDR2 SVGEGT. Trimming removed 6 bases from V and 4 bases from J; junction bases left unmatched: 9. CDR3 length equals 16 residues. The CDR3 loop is CASSPAGTGGSDTQYF. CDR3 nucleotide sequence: TGTGCCAGCAGCCCTGCCGGGACAGGGGGGTCAGATACGCAGTATTTT.

The CDR3 sequence: CASSPQAGFQETQYF. CDR3 DNA sequence: TGTGCCAGCTCACCCCAAGCAGGGTTCCAAGAGACCCAGTACTTC. The chain recombines TRBV18 with TRBJ2-5, with D possibly matching TRBD1 (5 bases). This CDR3 region has 15 residues. Trimming took 3 bases from V and 1 from J, leaving 12 bases between them. The V gene's germline CDR1 is KGHSH and CDR2 LQKENI.

The CDR3 DNA follows: TGTGCCAGCAGTTACTCGGAACCGACAGGGCCCGACGAGCAGTACTTC. Residues: CASSYSEPTGPDEQYF. The chain uses TRBV6-5 and TRBJ2-7; 7 nucleotides align to TRBD1. The germline V gene has CDR1 MNHEY and CDR2 SVGAGI. This CDR3 is 16 amino acids long. J lost 5 bases, V lost 0 bases, and 10 bases had no gene match.

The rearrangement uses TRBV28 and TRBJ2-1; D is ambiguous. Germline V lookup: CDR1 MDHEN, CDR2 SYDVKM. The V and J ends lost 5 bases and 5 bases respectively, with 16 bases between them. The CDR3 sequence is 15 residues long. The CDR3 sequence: CASSPSPFRNNEQFF. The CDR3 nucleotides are TGTGCCAGCAGTCCGTCCCCTTTCAGGAACAATGAGCAGTTCTTC.

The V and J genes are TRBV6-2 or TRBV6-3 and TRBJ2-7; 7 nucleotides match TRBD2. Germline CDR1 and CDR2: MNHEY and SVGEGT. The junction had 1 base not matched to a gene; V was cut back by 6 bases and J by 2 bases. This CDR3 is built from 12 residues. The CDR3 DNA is TGTGCCAGCAGCCGGGGGGCCTACGAGCAGTACTTC. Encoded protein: CASSRGAYEQYF.

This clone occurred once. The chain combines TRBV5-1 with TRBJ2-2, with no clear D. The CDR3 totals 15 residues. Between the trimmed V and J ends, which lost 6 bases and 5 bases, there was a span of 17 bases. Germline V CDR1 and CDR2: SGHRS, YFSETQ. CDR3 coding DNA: TGCGCCAGCACCCCGCCAGCGAAAGGTACCGGGGAGCTGTTTTTT. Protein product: CASTPPAKGTGELFF.

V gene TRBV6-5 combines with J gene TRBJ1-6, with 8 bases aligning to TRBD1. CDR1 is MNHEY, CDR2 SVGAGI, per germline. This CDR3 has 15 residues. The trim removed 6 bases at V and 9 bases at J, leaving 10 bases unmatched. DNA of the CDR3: TGTGCCAGCAGGAACCCCAGGGGGCATGGTTCACCCCTCCACTTT. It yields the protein CASRNPRGHGSPLHF.

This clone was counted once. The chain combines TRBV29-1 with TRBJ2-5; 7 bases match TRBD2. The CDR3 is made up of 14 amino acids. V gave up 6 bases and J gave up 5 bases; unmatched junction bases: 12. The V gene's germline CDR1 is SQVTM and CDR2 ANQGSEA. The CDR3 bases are TGCAGCGTCCGGGGAACTAGCGAATGGGAGACCCAGTACTTC. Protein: CSVRGTSEWETQYF.